The source of this T cell receptor beta chain is a study of cytomegalovirus exposure and HLA in healthy donors. Points from the study as a whole: Rare TCR sequences dominated, though some public TCRs recurred in many donors. That first-cohort TCR clusters tended to co-occur in the 130 or so validation repertoires was found in a later analysis. The study labeled 170 or so TCR beta chains cytomegalovirus-associated.

Separation from the approximately 690-subject first cohort characterized the roughly 130-subject validation cohort, to which the donors belonged. A remark on this clone: Its antigen is as yet unknown.

The repertoire was sequenced with immunoSEQ multiplex PCR; TCRdb's copy has only in-frame clones and lacks some. Here the sample spans about 150,000 clones, 80% to 95% being singletons. The germline V gene has CDR1 SGHVS and CDR2 FNYEAQ. This CDR3 has 16 amino acids. V was cut by 4 bases and J by 0 bases, with 13 bases left in between. The chain couples TRBV7-6 to TRBJ1-3; D ambiguous. The sequenced sample was PBMCs. This receptor was taken from a man between 18 and 35 years old in good health and CMV-seronegative. The CDR3 sequence: CASSYGRGYSGNTIYF. The CDR3 DNA reads TGTGCCAGCAGCTACGGGCGGGGATACTCTGGAAACACCATATATTTT.